This TCR beta chain was found in a study of cytomegalovirus exposure and HLA in healthy donors. Overall study findings and caveats: Overall, approximately 150 TCR beta chains were annotated as cytomegalovirus-associated.

This PCR relied on a set of 60 Vbeta primers and 13 Jbeta primers. Profiled with immunoSEQ multiplex PCR; TCRdb holds only in-frame clones, not every one. The sample holds some 190,000 clones, 76% seen once. Worth noting for this clone: Its antigen is unidentified.

Although they were nominally healthy when sampled, donors likely had unrecorded immune exposures. Sequenced material: PBMCs. The sequence derives from a man in his late teens or twenties in good health and CMV-seronegative.

CDR3 DNA sequence: TGCGCCAGCAGCTTGGGGCGGGGTGTAACTAATGAAAAACTGTTTTTT. Translating it yields CASSLGRGVTNEKLFF. The chain recombines TRBV5-1 with TRBJ1-4; D is unresolved. V lost 0 bases, J lost 1 base, and 10 bases lay in between. Per germline, CDR1 SGHRS and CDR2 YFSETQ. This CDR3 comprises 16 residues.